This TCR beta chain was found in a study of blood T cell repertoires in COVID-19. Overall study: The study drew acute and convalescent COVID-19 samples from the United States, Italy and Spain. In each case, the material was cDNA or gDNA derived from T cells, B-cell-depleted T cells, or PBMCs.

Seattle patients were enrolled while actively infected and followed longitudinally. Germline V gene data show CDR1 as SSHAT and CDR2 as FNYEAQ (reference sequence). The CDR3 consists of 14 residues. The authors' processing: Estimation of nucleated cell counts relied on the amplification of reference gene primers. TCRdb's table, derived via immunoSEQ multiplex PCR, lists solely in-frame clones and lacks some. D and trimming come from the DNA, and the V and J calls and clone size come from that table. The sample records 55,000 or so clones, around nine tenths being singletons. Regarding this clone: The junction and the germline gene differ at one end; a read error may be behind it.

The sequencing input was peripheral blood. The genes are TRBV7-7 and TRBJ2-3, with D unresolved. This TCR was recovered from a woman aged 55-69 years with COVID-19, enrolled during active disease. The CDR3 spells CASSLTFSTDTQYF. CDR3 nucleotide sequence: TGTGCTAGCAGCTTGACATTTAGCACAGATACGCAGTATTTT.